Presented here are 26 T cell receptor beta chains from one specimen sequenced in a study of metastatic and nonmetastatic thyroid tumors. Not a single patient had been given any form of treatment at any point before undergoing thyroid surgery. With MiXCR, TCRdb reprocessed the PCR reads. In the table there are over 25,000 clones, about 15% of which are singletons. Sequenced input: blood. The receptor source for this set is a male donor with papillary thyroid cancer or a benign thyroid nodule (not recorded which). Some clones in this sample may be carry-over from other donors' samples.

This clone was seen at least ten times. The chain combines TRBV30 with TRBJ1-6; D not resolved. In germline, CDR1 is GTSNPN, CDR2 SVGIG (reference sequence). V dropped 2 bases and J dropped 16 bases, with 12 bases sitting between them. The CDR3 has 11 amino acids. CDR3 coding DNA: TGTGCCTGGAGTCCACCGGGCAGGCTCCACTTT. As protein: CAWSPPGRLHF.

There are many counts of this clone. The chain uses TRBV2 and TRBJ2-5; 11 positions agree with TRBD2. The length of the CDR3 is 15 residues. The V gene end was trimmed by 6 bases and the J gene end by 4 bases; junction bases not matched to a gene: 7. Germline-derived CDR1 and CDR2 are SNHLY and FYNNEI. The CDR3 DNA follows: TGTGCCAGCAGCCCAACTAGCGGGAGAACAGAGACCCAGTACTTC. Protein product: CASSPTSGRTETQYF.

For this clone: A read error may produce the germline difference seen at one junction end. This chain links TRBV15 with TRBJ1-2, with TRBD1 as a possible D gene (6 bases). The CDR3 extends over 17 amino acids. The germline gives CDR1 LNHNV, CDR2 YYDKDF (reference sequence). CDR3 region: CATSRDLDSPNRYGSTF. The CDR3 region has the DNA TGTGCCACCAGCAGAGATCTGGACAGCCCAAACAGATATGGCTCCACCTTC.

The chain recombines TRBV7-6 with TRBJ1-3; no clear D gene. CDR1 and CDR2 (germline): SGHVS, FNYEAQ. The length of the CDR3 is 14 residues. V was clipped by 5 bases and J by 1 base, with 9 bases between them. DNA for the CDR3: TGTGCCAGCAGCCCGGACTCTTCTGGAAACACCATATATTTT. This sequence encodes CASSPDSSGNTIYF. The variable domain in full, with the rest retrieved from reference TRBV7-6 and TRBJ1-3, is GAGVSQSPRYKVTKRGQDVALRCDPISGHVSLYWYRQALGQGPEFLTYFNYEAQQDKSGLPNDRFSAERPEGSISTLTIQRTEQRDSAMYRCASSPDSSGNTIYFGEGSWLTVV.

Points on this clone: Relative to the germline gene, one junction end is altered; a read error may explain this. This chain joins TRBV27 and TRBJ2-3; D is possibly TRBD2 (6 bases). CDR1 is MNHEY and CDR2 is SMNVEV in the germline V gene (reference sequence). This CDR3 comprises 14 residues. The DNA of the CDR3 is TGTGCCAGCAGTTCGCCGGGAGCCACATATACTCAGTATTTT. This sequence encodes CASSSPGATYTQYF.

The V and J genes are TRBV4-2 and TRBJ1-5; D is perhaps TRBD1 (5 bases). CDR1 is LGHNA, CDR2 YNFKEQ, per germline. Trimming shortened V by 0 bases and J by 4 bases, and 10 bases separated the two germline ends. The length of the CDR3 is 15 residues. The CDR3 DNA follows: TGTGCCAGCAGCCAAGATTCGAGGGGTAATCAGCCCCAGCATTTT. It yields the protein CASSQDSRGNQPQHF.

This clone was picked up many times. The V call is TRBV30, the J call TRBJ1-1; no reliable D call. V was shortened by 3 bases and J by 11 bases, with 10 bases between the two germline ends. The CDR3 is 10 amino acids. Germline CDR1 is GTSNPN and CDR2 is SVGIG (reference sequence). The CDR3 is CAWRTFVAFF. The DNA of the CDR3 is TGTGCCTGGAGAACTTTCGTCGCTTTCTTT.

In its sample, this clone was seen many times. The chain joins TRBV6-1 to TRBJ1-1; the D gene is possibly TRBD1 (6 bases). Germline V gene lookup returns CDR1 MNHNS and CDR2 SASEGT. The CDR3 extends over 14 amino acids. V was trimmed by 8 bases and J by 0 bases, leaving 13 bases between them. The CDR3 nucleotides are TGTGCCAGCTGGGACATTAACATGAACACTGAAGCTTTCTTT. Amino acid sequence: CASWDINMNTEAFF.

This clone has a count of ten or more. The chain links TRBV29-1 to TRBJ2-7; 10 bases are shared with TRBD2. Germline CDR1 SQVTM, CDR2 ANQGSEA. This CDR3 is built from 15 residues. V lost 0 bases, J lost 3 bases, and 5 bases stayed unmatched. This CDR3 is CSVEDGPSGGYEQYF. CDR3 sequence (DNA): TGCAGCGTTGAAGATGGGCCTAGCGGGGGCTACGAGCAGTACTTC.

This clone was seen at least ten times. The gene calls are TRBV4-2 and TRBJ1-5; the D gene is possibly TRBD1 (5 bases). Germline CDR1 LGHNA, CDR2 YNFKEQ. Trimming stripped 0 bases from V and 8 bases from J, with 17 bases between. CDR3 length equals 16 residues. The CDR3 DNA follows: TGTGCCAGCAGCCAAGATCAGTCTGGGGGGACGGAGCCCCAGCATTTT. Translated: CASSQDQSGGTEPQHF.

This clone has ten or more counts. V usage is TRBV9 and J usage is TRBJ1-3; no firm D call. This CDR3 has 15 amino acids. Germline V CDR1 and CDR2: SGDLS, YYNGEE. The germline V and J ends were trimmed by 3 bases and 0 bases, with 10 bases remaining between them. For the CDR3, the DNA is TGTGCCAGCAGCGCCCGGGAGTTCTCTGGAAACACCATATATTTT. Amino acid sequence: CASSAREFSGNTIYF.

The CDR3: CASSLGSTTGELFF. DNA of the CDR3: TGCGCCAGCAGCTTGGGTTCTACCACCGGGGAGCTGTTTTTT. The chain recombines TRBV5-1 with TRBJ2-2; no clear D. The CDR3 totals 14 residues. CDR1 SGHRS and CDR2 YFSETQ come from the germline V gene. Trimming took off 0 bases at V and 4 bases at J, with 7 bases between the two ends.

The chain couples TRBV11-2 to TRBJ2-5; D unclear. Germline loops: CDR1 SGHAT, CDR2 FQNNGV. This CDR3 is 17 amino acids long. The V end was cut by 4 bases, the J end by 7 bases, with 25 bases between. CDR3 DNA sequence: TGTGCCAGCAGCTCGACCCAATCCCGTGGGTGTCGTGGGACCCAGTACTTC. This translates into CASSSTQSRGCRGTQYF.

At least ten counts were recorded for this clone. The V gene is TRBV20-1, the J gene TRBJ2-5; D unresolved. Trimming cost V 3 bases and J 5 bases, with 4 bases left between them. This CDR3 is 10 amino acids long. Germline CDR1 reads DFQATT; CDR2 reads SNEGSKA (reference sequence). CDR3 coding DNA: TGCAGTGCTAGTCTGGAGACCCAGTACTTC. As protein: CSASLETQYF.

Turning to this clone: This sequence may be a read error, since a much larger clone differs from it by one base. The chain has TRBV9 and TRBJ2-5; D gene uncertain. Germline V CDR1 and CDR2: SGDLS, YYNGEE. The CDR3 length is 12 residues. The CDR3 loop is CSSSVAGETQYF. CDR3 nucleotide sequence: TGTTCCAGCAGCGTAGCTGGGGAGACCCAGTACTTC.

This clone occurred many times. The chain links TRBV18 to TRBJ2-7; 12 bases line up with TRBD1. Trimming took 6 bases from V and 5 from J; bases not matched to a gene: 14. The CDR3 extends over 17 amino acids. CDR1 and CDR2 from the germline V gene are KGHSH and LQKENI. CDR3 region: CASSPGTGGDSSNEQYF. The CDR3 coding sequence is TGTGCCAGCTCCCCAGGGACAGGGGGCGATTCGTCTAACGAGCAGTACTTC.

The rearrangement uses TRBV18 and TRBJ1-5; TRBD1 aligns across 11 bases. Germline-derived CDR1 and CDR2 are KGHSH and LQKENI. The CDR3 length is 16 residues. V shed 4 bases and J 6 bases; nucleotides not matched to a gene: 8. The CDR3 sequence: CASSLPGQGDSQPQHF. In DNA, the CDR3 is TGTGCCAGCTCACTGCCGGGACAGGGGGATAGTCAGCCCCAGCATTTT.

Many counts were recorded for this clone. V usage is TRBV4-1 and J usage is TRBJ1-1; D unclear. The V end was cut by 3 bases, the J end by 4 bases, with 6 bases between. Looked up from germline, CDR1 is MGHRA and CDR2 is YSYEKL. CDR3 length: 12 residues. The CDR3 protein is CASSHVGTEAFF. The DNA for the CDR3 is TGCGCCAGCAGCCACGTCGGCACTGAAGCTTTCTTT.

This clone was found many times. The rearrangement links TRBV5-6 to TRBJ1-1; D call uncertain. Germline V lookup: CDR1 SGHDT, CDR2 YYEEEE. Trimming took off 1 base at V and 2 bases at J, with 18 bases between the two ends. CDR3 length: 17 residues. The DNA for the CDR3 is TGTGCCAGCAGCTTGAGGGTGTTCTCGGAGTATAACACTGAAGCTTTCTTT. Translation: CASSLRVFSEYNTEAFF.

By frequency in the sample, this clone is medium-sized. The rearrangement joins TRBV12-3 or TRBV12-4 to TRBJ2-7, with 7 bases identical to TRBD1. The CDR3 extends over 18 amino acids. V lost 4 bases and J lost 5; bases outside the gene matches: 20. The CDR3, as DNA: TGTGCCAGCAGTTCCACTATTGACAGGGACACCGCTATCAACGAGCAGTACTTC. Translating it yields CASSSTIDRDTAINEQYF.

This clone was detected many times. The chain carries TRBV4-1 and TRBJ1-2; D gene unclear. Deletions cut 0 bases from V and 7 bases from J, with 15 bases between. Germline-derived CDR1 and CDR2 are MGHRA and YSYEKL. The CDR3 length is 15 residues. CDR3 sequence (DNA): TGCGCCAGCAGCCAAGATTTTTTGGGGTTGGGTGGCTACACCTTC. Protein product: CASSQDFLGLGGYTF.

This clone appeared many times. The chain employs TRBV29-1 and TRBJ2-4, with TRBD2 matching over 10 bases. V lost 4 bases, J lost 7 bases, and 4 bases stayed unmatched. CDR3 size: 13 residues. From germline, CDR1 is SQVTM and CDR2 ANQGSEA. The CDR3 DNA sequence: TGCAGCGTTGTGGTAGCGGGAGGTAACATTCAGTACTTC. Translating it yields CSVVVAGGNIQYF.

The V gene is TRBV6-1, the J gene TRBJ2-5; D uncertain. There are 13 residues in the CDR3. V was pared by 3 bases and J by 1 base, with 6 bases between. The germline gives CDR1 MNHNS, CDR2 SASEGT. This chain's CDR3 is CASSEEPQETQYF. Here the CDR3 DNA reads TGTGCCAGCAGTGAGGAACCCCAAGAGACCCAGTACTTC.

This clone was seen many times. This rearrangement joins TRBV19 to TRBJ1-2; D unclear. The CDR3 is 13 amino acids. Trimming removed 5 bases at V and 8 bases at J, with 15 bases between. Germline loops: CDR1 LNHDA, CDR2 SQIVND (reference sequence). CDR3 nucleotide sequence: TGTGCCAGTAGTCCATTCGGGGTAACGGGCTACACCTTC. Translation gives CASSPFGVTGYTF. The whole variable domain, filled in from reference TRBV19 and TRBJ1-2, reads DGGITQSPKYLFRKEGQNVTLSCEQNLNHDAMYWYRQDPGQGLRLIYYSQIVNDFQKGDIAEGYSVSREKKESFPLTVTSAQKNPTAFYLCASSPFGVTGYTFGSGTRLTVV.

Here the CDR3 DNA reads TGTGCCAGCAGCCCGCAGGTGATTCCTAACTATGGCTACACCTTC. It translates to CASSPQVIPNYGYTF. The chain employs TRBV5-5 and TRBJ1-2; D uncertain. Trimming cost V 4 bases and J 0 bases, with 13 bases left between them. There are 15 residues in the CDR3. In germline, CDR1 is SGHKS, CDR2 YYEKEE (reference sequence).

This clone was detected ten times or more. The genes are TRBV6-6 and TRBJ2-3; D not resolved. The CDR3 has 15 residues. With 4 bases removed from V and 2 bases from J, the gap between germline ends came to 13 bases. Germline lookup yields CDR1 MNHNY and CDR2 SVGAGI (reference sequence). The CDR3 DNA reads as TGTGCCAGCAGTTTACTCTCGCCCGTCACAGATACGCAGTATTTT. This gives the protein CASSLLSPVTDTQYF.